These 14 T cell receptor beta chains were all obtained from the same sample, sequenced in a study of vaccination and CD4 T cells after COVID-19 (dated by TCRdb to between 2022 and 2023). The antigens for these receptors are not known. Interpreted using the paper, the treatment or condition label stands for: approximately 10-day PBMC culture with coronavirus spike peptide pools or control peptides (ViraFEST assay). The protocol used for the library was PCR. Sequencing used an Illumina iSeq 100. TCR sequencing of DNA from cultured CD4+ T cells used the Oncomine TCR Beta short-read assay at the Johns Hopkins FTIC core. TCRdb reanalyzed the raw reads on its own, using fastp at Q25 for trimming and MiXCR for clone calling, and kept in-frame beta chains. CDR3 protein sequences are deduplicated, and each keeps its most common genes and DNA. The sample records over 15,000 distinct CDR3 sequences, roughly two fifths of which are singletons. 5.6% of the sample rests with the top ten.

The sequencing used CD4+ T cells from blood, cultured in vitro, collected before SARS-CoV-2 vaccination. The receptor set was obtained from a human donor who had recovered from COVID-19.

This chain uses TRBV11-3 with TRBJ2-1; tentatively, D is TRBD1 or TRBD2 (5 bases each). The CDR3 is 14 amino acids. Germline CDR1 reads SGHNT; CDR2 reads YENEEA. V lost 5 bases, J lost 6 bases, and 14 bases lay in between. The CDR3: CASSPGRGSNEQFF. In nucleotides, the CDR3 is TGTGCCAGCAGCCCGGGACGGGGATCCAATGAGCAGTTCTTC.

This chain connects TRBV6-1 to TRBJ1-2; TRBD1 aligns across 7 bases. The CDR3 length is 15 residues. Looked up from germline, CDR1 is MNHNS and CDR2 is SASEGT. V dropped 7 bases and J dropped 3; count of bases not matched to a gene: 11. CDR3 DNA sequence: TGTGCCAGCACCACTTCGGCAGGGGGGTACTATGGCTACACCTTC. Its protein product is CASTTSAGGYYGYTF.

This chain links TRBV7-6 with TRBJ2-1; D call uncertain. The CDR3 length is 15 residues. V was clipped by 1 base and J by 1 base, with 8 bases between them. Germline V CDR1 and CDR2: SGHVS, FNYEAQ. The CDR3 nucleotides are TGTGCCAGCAGCTTAGATATAGGGTCCTACAATGAGCAGTTCTTC. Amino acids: CASSLDIGSYNEQFF.

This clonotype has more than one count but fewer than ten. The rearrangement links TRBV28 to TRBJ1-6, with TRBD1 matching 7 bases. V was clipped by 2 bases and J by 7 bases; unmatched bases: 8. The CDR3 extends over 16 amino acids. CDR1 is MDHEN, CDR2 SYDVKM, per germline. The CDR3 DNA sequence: TGTGCCAGCAGTTTAATTGGTACAGGGGAAAATTCACCCCTCCACTTT. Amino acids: CASSLIGTGENSPLHF.

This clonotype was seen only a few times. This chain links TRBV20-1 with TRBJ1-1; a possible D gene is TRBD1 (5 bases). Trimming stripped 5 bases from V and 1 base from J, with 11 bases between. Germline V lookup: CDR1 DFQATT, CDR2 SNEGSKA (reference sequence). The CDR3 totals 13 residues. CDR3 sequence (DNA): TGCAGTGCTGGGGGAGGGGAGAACACTGAAGCTTTCTTT. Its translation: CSAGGGENTEAFF.

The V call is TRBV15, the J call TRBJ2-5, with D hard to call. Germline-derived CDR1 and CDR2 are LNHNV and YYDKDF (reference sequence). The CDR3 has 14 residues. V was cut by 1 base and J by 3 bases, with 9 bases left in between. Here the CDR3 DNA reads TGTGCCACCAGCAGAGCCGGGCAGAAAGAGACCCAGTACTTC. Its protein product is CATSRAGQKETQYF.

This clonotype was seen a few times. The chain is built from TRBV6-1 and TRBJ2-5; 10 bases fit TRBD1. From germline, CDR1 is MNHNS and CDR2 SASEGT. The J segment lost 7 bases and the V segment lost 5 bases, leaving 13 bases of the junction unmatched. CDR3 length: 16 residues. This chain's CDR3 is CASSHPDRGPAVTQYF. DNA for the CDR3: TGTGCCAGCAGTCATCCCGACAGGGGGCCGGCGGTGACCCAGTACTTC.

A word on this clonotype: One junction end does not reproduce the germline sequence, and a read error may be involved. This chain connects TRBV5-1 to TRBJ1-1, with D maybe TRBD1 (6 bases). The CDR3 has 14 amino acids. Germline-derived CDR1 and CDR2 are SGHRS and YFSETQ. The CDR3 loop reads CASSWGAVNIEAFF. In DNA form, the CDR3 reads TGCGCCAGCAGCTGGGGGGCCGTGAACATTGAAGCTTTCTTT.

CDR3 DNA: TGTGCCAGCAGCTTAGACGCTAACACTGAAGCTTTCTTT. It translates to CASSLDANTEAFF. The V call is TRBV7-3, the J call TRBJ1-1; D ambiguous. The CDR3 is 13 residues long. Germline V gene data show CDR1 as SGHTA and CDR2 as FQGTGA. The V end was cut by 2 bases, the J end by 2 bases, with 6 bases between.

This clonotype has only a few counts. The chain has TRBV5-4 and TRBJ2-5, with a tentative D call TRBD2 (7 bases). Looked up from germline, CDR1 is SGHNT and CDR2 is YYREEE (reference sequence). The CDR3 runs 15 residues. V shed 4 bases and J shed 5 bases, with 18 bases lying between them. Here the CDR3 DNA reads TGTGCCAGCAGCAGGGGGGGCCAACATGAGGAGACCCAGTACTTC. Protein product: CASSRGGQHEETQYF. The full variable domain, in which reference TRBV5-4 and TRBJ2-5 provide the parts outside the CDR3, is ETGVTQSPTHLIKTRGQQVTLRCSSQSGHNTVSWYQQALGQGPQFIFQYYREEENGRGNFPPRFSGLQFPNYSSELNVNALELDDSALYLCASSRGGQHEETQYFGPGTRLLVL.

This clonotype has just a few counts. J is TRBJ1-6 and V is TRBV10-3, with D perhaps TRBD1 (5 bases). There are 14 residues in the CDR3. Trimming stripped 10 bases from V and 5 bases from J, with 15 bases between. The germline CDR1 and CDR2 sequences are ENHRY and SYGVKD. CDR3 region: CATADRQNNSPLHF. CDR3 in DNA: TGTGCCACCGCAGACAGACAGAATAATTCACCCCTCCACTTT.

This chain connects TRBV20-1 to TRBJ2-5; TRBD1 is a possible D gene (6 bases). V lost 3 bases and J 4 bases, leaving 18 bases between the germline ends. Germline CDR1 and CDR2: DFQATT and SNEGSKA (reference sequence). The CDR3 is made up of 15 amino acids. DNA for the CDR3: TGCAGTGCTAGCGCGGACAGCGGTACTGTAGAGACCCAGTACTTC. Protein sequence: CSASADSGTVETQYF.

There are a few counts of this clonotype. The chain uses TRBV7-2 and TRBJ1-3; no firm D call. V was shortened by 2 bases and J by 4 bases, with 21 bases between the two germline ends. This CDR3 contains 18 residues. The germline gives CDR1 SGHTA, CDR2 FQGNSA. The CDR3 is CASSLTPGHSAWGNTIYF. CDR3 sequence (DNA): TGTGCCAGCAGCTTAACACCCGGGCACTCCGCTTGGGGAAACACCATATATTTT.

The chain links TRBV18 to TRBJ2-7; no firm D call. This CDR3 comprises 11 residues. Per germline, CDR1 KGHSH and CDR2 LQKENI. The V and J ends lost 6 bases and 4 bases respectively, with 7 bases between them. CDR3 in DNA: TGTGCCAGCTCCTCGGAATACGAGCAGTACTTC. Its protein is CASSSEYEQYF.